This paragraph covers one TCR beta chain sequence. It lacks a known antigen. No base qualities exist here, and no much larger clone lies one base off it. Every donor was a healthy Caucasian. The twin cohort comprised three pairs of female monozygotic twins, all aged about 18 to 29 years. Positive isolation kits from Invitrogen were used to isolate CD4+ and CD8+ T cell populations. This specimen belongs to a study of identical twins (dated by TCRdb to 2016 to 2017). With respect to the entire study: To test whether fetal clonotypes persist, this study deep-sequenced TCR alpha and beta repertoires from monozygotic twins, from unrelated adults of various ages, and from cord blood. To rule out contamination, replicate twin experiments were performed at different times with different library preparation protocols.

Receptor amplification or capture employed 5' RACE. The sequencing machine was an Illumina HiSeq 2000. A universal primer binding site was introduced by template switching, and a unique molecular identifier was present in the final cDNA, enabling accurate counting of TCR cDNA molecules. Specific primers in the conserved constant-segment region were used to synthesize first-strand cDNA for TCR alpha and beta chains. To control for contamination, every cDNA library carried two barcodes: a SMART-Mk sample barcode plus Illumina barcodes. TruSeq adapter sequences and Illumina sample barcodes were added in two successive PCR steps. The Illumina HiSeq platform was used with custom primers to sequence TCR alpha and beta cDNA libraries. In the source study's methods: MiGEC was used to process raw reads and extract unique molecular identifiers, and MiXCR was used to find CDR3 positions. Recombination models were inferred per individual with the repgenHMM and IGoR tools using an EM algorithm. The tcR package in R was used for shared clonotype analysis, with sharing normalized by the product of cloneset sizes. Out-of-frame nonproductive sequences were analyzed to study raw recombination free of thymic and clonal selection effects. TCRdb trimmed the raw reads at Q25, called clones with MiXCR and kept productive beta chains. Each entry is one CDR3 protein sequence, shown with its most common DNA and genes. None of the V and J calls come from the authors' own analysis; TCRdb made them. The sample contains around 340,000 distinct CDR3 sequences, 10% to 15% of them found a single time. The top ten clones comprise more than 6% of the sample.

Results the study describes overall, beyond this receptor: Compared with coincidental sharing between unrelated individuals, out-of-frame TCR alpha sequences shared between twins showed an excess of sequences with low generation probability. Because the same donors could not be followed over many years, the conclusions depended on cross-sectional statistical analysis. Abundant cord blood beta clonotypes carried fewer insertions; young adult naive repertoires showed a weaker similar trend, while memory repertoires showed none. A weaker excess of twin sharing was found in beta out-of-frame sequences because the signal-to-noise ratio was lowered by fewer shared sequences. Recombination models systematically underestimated out-of-frame TCR alpha sharing in monozygotic twins but agreed with sharing between unrelated individuals. Invariant T cells such as MAIT and iNKT could partly confound zero-insertion analyses, although diverse VJ usage argued against such confounding for most clonotypes.

The same specimen was also included in a second study, on yellow fever vaccine responses in identical twins. The second paper further reports: According to the authors, the vaccine-induced T cell response in identical twins seemed to be partly convergent and partly specific to each individual. In identical twins, the study followed T cell clones that responded to the vaccine with precision.

This sequence originates from a woman aged 18-29 years in good health. Sequencing was done on a sample of CD8+ T cells sorted from blood.

This receptor carries the CDR3 CASSLGTDPEAFF. DNA sequence: TGCGCCAGCAGCTTGGGGACAGATCCTGAAGCTTTCTTT. The rearrangement joined TRBV5-1 to TRBJ1-1; TRBD1 might be the D gene, on 6 matching bases. The CDR3 runs 13 residues from the cysteine to the phenylalanine. Only CDR3 DNA is held: 39 bases, read in frame from base 1. In the germline V gene, CDR1 corresponds to SGHRS and CDR2 to YFSETQ. V gives up 0 bases and J gives up 6 bases, and the segment between their germline ends measures 9 bases.